This TCR beta chain is drawn from a study of radiation and T cells in renal cell carcinoma. Assay used: immunoSEQ multiplex PCR; TCRdb lists only in-frame clones, some missing. This sample carries 70,000 to 95,000 clones, roughly four fifths of them seen once, and the ten largest clones take 5% to 7.5%. Time point indicated: baseline pretreatment blood. Treatment of the sample: 15 Gy SBRT to primary tumor, nephrectomy 4 weeks later. Germline V gives CDR1 MDHEN, CDR2 SYDVKM. The CDR3 is made up of 15 amino acids. V gave up 5 bases and J gave up 2 bases, with 15 bases separating them. This receptor was taken from a man aged 55 to 70 with renal cell carcinoma. The material sequenced was blood, taken from a patient whose treatment included radiotherapy and nephrectomy. The genes are TRBV28 and TRBJ2-5; D might be TRBD1 (6 bases). The CDR3 region is CASSPTGGRQETQYF. CDR3 coding DNA: TGTGCCAGCAGTCCAACTGGGGGCAGGCAAGAGACCCAGTACTTC. Filled out from reference TRBV28 and TRBJ2-5, the complete variable domain reads DVKVTQSSRYLVKRTGEKVFLECVQDMDHENMFWYRQDPGLGLRLIYFSYDVKMKEKGDIPEGYSVSREKKERFSLILESASTNQTSMYLCASSPTGGRQETQYFGPGTRLLVL.